The 14 T cell receptor beta chains reported below all come from one sample, sequenced in a study of cytomegalovirus exposure and HLA in healthy donors. The PCR ran on 60 Vbeta and 13 Jbeta primers. Only in-frame clones appear in the TCRdb table, and some are missing; sequencing was by immunoSEQ multiplex PCR. Of 85,000 to 100,000 clones in the sample, roughly 75% were seen once. The sequenced material came from PBMCs. The receptor source for this set is a woman in her fifties or sixties in good health and CMV-seronegative.

This chain links TRBV7-2 with TRBJ2-5; 8 bases map to TRBD1. V lost 1 base, J lost 5 bases, and 9 bases stayed unmatched. CDR3 length equals 16 residues. Per the germline V gene, CDR1 is SGHTA and CDR2 is FQGNSA. The CDR3 sequence is CASSLERQGAFETQYF. In DNA form, the CDR3 reads TGTGCCAGCAGCTTAGAGCGGCAGGGGGCTTTCGAGACCCAGTACTTC.

In its sample, this clone was seen once. This chain links TRBV5-1 with TRBJ1-1; 7 bases match TRBD1. V shed 2 bases, J shed 2 bases, and the junction held 3 bases outside the gene matches. CDR1 SGHRS and CDR2 YFSETQ come from the germline V gene. The CDR3 consists of 14 residues. CDR3 in amino acids: CASSLGDRNTEAFF. In nucleotides, the CDR3 is TGCGCCAGCAGCTTAGGGGACAGAAACACTGAAGCTTTCTTT.

The chain recombines TRBV5-6 with TRBJ1-1, with TRBD1 matching 8 bases. There are 18 residues in the CDR3. The germline CDR1 and CDR2 sequences are SGHDT and YYEEEE. V shed 3 bases and J 1 base; nucleotides not matched to a gene: 14. CDR3 nucleotide sequence: TGTGCCAGCAGCTCTGGGGTGGGCAGGGGGCTAAGGAACACTGAAGCTTTCTTT. It encodes CASSSGVGRGLRNTEAFF. The whole variable domain, remainder taken from reference TRBV5-6 and TRBJ1-1, is DAGVTQSPTHLIKTRGQQVTLRCSPKSGHDTVSWYQQALGQGPQFIFQYYEEEERQRGNFPDRFSGHQFPNYSSELNVNALLLGDSALYLCASSSGVGRGLRNTEAFFGQGTRLTVV.

V usage is TRBV4-1 and J usage is TRBJ1-2; 8 nucleotides align to TRBD1. Germline V gene lookup returns CDR1 MGHRA and CDR2 YSYEKL. The ends lost 0 bases at V and 8 bases at J; junction bases unmatched: 8. CDR3 length equals 15 residues. The CDR3 sequence: CASSQDPGQGRGYTF. DNA of the CDR3: TGCGCCAGCAGCCAAGATCCCGGACAGGGTAGGGGCTACACCTTC.

The chain carries TRBV5-6 and TRBJ1-2, with 8 bases identical to TRBD1. CDR3 size: 13 residues. Germline CDR1 SGHDT, CDR2 YYEEEE. V dropped 4 bases and J dropped 4; count of bases not matched to a gene: 3. CDR3 protein: CASSPDRVYGYTF. CDR3 coding DNA: TGTGCCAGCAGCCCGGACAGGGTCTATGGCTACACCTTC.

The gene calls are TRBV5-1 and TRBJ2-7; 8 bases are shared with TRBD2. Looked up from germline, CDR1 is SGHRS and CDR2 is YFSETQ. The V gene end was trimmed by 4 bases and the J gene end by 11 bases; junction bases not matched to a gene: 14. CDR3 length: 14 residues. The CDR3 sequence: CASSLRGELAEKYF. DNA of the CDR3: TGCGCCAGCAGCCTGCGCGGTGAACTAGCGGAGAAGTACTTC.

This chain connects TRBV19 to TRBJ1-2; unclear D gene. Germline-derived CDR1 and CDR2 are LNHDA and SQIVND (reference sequence). The V end was cut by 4 bases, the J end by 0 bases, with 9 bases between. The CDR3 runs 14 residues. The chain's CDR3 is CASSRSGANYGYTF. CDR3 nucleotide sequence: TGTGCCAGTAGTAGGAGCGGAGCTAACTATGGCTACACCTTC. The entire variable domain, with the rest obtained from reference TRBV19 and TRBJ1-2, is as follows: DGGITQSPKYLFRKEGQNVTLSCEQNLNHDAMYWYRQDPGQGLRLIYYSQIVNDFQKGDIAEGYSVSREKKESFPLTVTSAQKNPTAFYLCASSRSGANYGYTFGSGTRLTVV.

The V gene is TRBV6-1, the J gene TRBJ2-1, with a possible D match to TRBD2 (6 bases). This CDR3 has 16 amino acids. Per the germline V gene, CDR1 is MNHNS and CDR2 is SASEGT. V was trimmed by 2 bases and J by 6 bases, leaving 17 bases between them. CDR3 residues: CASSESGFQSANEQFF. In DNA form, the CDR3 reads TGTGCCAGCAGTGAAAGCGGGTTTCAATCCGCCAATGAGCAGTTCTTC.

The chain uses TRBV10-3 and TRBJ2-5; 7 positions match TRBD2. The CDR3 consists of 12 residues. Looked up from germline, CDR1 is ENHRY and CDR2 is SYGVKD. V shed 10 bases, J shed 7 bases, and the junction held 9 bases outside the gene matches. CDR3 amino acids: CATSSPGGTQYF. The CDR3 DNA sequence: TGTGCCACCTCCAGCCCGGGGGGGACCCAGTACTTC.

This chain links TRBV2 with TRBJ1-1; TRBD1 might be the D (5 bases). Germline CDR1 reads SNHLY; CDR2 reads FYNNEI. The V and J ends lost 5 bases and 5 bases respectively, with 12 bases between them. This CDR3 has 13 amino acids. The CDR3 sequence is CASSFSGGTEAFF. CDR3 DNA sequence: TGTGCCAGCAGTTTCTCGGGGGGGACTGAAGCTTTCTTT.

The chain links TRBV5-6 to TRBJ2-1; D not resolved. The V end was cut by 1 base, the J end by 7 bases, with 18 bases between. CDR3 length equals 16 residues. The germline CDR1 and CDR2 sequences are SGHDT and YYEEEE. The CDR3 DNA is TGTGCCAGCAGCTTGTTCTATTCCGTCCAACGAAATGAGCAGTTCTTC. It encodes CASSLFYSVQRNEQFF.

This chain uses TRBV4-3 with TRBJ1-5; D is unresolved. The germline V gene has CDR1 LGHNA and CDR2 YSLEER. V was cut by 5 bases and J by 6 bases, with 14 bases left in between. The CDR3 runs 14 residues. CDR3 coding DNA: TGCGCCAGCAGCGAAACAAGTACAAGTCAGCCCCAGCATTTT. Amino acids: CASSETSTSQPQHF.

The CDR3 DNA reads as TGTGCCAGCAGTTACCGGGCAGATACGCAGTATTTT. Translating gives CASSYRADTQYF. The chain recombines TRBV6-6 with TRBJ2-3; no definite D call. In germline, CDR1 is MNHNY, CDR2 SVGAGI (reference sequence). This CDR3 is built from 12 residues. The germline V and J ends were trimmed by 2 bases and 4 bases, with 4 bases remaining between them.

V gene TRBV19 combines with J gene TRBJ1-2; tentatively, D is TRBD1 (6 bases). CDR3 size: 15 residues. The V end was cut by 3 bases, the J end by 3 bases, with 14 bases between. Germline V gene data show CDR1 as LNHDA and CDR2 as SQIVND (reference sequence). DNA for the CDR3: TGTGCCAGTAGTATCGCAGGGGAAATCTACTATGGCTACACCTTC. Residues: CASSIAGEIYYGYTF.